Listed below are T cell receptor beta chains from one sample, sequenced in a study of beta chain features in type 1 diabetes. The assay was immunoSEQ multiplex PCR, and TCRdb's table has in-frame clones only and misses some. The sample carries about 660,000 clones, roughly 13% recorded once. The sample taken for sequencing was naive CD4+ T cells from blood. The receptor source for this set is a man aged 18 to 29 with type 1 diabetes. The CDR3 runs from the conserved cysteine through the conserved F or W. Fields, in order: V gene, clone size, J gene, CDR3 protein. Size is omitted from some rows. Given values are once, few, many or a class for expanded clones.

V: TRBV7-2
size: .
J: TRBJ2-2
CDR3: CASSQTAGNTGELFF

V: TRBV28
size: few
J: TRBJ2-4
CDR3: CASSFIEGAKNIQYF

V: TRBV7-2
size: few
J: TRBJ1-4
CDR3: CASSSPGEKLFF

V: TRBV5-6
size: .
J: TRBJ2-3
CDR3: CASSSPGTSSSTQYF

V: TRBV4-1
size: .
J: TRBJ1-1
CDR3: CASSPTGGLTEAFF

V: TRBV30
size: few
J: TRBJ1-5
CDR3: CAWSLGAGKMDQPQHF

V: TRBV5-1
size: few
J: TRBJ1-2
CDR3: CASSLVRGYGYTF

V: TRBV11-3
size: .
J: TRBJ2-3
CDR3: CASSLSRHTDTQYF

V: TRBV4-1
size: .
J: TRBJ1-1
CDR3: CASSHEAGTEAFF

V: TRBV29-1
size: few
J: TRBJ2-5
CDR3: CSVEEKGRETQYF

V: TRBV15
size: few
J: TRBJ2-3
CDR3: CATSRESRGSNTDTQYF

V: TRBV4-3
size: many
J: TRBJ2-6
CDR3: CASSREGANVLTF

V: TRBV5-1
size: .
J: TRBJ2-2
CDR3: CASSRDSGELFF

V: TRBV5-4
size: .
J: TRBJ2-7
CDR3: CASSDVTGSGDEQYF

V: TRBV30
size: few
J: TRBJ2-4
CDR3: CAWIPRTKNIQYF

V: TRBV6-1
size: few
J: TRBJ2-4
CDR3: CASGGQVHIQYF

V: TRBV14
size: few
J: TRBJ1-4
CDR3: CASSSGQAEKLFF

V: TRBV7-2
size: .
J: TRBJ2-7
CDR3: CASSLVVAGEYEQYF

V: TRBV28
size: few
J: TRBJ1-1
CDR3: CASSERNTEAFF

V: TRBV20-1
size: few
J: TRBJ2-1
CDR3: CSALRGEQFF

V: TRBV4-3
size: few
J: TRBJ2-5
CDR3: CASDLTGSQETQYF

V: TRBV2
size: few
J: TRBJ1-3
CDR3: CASSDPGSGGNTIYF

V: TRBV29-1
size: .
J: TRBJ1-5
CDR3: CSVGTEGQPQHF

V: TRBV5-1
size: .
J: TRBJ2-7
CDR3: CASGKQGPSSEQYF

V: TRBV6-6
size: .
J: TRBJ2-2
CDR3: CATLPSVTGELFF

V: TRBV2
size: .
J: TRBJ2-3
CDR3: CASMGQGKDTQYF

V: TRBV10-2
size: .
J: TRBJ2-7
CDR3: CASMGAYEQYF

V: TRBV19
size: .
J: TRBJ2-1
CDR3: CASTPKVFSYNEQFF

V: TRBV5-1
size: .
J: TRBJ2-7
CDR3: CASSPTGTGLPYEQYF

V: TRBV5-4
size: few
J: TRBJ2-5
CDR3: CASSLGLGETQYF

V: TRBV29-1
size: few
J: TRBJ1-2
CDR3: CSVEAGTGVPNYGYTF

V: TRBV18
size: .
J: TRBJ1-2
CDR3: CASSLDRVLSNYGYTF

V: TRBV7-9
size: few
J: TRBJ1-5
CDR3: CASSLMGSGQPQHF

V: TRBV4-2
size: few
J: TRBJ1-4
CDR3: CASSQDSGFNEKLFF

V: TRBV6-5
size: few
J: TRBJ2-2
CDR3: CASSAVVRKTGELFF

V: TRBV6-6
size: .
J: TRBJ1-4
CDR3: CASRLNEKLFF

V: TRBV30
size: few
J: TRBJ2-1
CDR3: CAWTAEVARAQFF

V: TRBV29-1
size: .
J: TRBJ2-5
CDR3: CSAYQETQYF

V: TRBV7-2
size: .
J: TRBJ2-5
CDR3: CASSVVSGREETQYF

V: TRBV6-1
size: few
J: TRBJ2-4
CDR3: CASSAQRGRAGDIQYF

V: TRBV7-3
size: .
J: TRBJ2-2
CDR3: CASSFNSNTGELFF

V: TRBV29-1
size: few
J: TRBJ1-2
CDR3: CSVDPRGRYNGYTF

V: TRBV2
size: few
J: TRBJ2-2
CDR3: CASSESERRTGELFF

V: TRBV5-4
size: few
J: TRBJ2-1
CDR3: CASILAGGPPGEQFF

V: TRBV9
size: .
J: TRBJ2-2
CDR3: CASSVAPRHLTGELFF

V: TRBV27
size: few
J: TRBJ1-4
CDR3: CASSLSWGFNEKLFF

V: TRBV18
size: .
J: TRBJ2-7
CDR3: CASSPTDRFSYEQYF

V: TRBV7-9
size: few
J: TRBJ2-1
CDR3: CASSFYQGAGVKNEQFF

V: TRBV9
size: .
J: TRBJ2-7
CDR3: CASSVGQGNYEQYF

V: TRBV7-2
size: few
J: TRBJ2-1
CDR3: CASSSLTGLRGNEQFF

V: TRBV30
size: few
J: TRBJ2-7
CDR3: CAWSRPGQGGSYEQYF

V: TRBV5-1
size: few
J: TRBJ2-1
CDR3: CASSLGGLAGFDEQFF

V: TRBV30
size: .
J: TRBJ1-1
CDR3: CAWSPTDQAFF

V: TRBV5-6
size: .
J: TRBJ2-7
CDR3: CASSRDTYEQYF

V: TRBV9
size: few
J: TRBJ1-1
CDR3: CASSSRTANTEAFF

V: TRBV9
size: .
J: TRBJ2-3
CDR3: CASSVVYALDTQYF